This record covers a single T cell receptor beta chain. This record comes from a study of Ad26.COV2.S vaccination and SARS-CoV-2 variants. Treatment reported: 19 received Ad26.COV2.S at low or high dose, single or two shots; 5 received placebo; per-sample allocation not given. Samples came from day 63 after the first vaccine or placebo injection. Sequenced by immunoSEQ multiplex PCR; TCRdb stores in-frame clones only, minus some. The sample contains roughly 700,000 clones, 80% to 90% of which appear only once. Trimming cost V 3 bases and J 3 bases, with 9 bases left between them. Germline values: CDR1 GTSNPN, CDR2 SVGIG (reference sequence). CDR3 length equals 13 residues.

Sequencing was performed on peripheral blood, taken in a trial of Ad26.COV2.S vaccine versus placebo. The chain has TRBV30 and TRBJ1-5; D remains unclear. The clonotype comes from a person aged 18-60 years who received the Ad26.COV2.S COVID-19 vaccine or a placebo. The CDR3: CAWSGRLNQPQHF. The CDR3 region has the DNA TGTGCCTGGAGCGGTCGGCTCAATCAGCCCCAGCATTTT.